This T cell receptor (beta chain) was observed in a study of T cell repertoires in cytomegalovirus infection. V lost 3 bases, J lost 4 bases, and 3 bases lay in between. The CDR3 extends over 12 amino acids. Via MiXCR, TCRdb re-called the reads, giving one row per CDR3 protein. The sample lists about 400,000 distinct CDR3 sequences; 15% to 20% were seen once. This clonotype occurred many times. The genes are TRBV12-3 or TRBV12-4 and TRBJ2-2; D remains unclear. The sequencing input was PBMCs. The sequence was collected from a human donor in good health (CMV status not recorded). Some clones in this sample may be carry-over from other donors' samples. CDR3 sequence: CASSFGTGELFF. CDR3 DNA sequence: TGTGCCAGCAGTTTCGGCACCGGGGAGCTGTTTTTT.